Below, 32 T cell receptor beta chains from the same sample are listed, as sequenced in a study of shared clonotypes between healthy human individuals. Sequencing was performed with immunoSEQ multiplex PCR; in TCRdb, only in-frame clones are kept and a portion is missing. The table has a few million clones, around nine tenths seen once; the top ten hold 0.14%. The sequencing sample was made of naive CD4+ T cells sorted from blood. Subset meaning: CD45RA+ positively selected. These receptors all stem from a man aged 18 to 35 in good health.

The V gene is TRBV7-9, the J gene TRBJ2-3; D remains unclear. The CDR3 is 15 amino acids. Trimming took 0 bases from V and 4 from J, leaving 11 bases between them. Germline-derived CDR1 and CDR2 are SEHNR and FQNEAQ (reference sequence). The CDR3 DNA sequence: TGTGCCAGCAGCTTAGCGGACGGATCGGCAGATACGCAGTATTTT. The encoded protein is CASSLADGSADTQYF.

The rearrangement links TRBV6-5 to TRBJ1-5; D uncertain. From germline, CDR1 is MNHEY and CDR2 SVGAGI. The CDR3 is made up of 14 amino acids. Between the trimmed V and J ends, which lost 6 bases and 4 bases, there was a span of 13 bases. The CDR3 DNA follows: TGTGCCAGCAGGCCCCTAAATCATAATCAGCCCCAGCATTTT. It is translated as CASRPLNHNQPQHF.

The chain carries TRBV25-1 and TRBJ2-7, with 7 nucleotides matching TRBD1. The germline V gene has CDR1 MGHDK and CDR2 SYGVNS. The J segment lost 4 bases and the V segment lost 5 bases, leaving 8 bases of the junction unmatched. This CDR3 is 14 amino acids long. The CDR3 spells CASSNTGALYEQYF. The CDR3 DNA follows: TGTGCCAGCAGTAATACAGGGGCCCTGTACGAGCAGTACTTC.

This chain links TRBV7-2 with TRBJ2-5, with 8 bases identical to TRBD2. Trimming cost V 4 bases and J 9 bases; bases outside gene matches: 7. This CDR3 spans 13 amino acids. From germline, CDR1 is SGHTA and CDR2 FQGNSA. CDR3 residues: CASSSPGLVAQYF. The DNA for the CDR3 is TGTGCCAGCAGCTCTCCGGGACTAGTCGCCCAGTACTTC. Filled out from reference TRBV7-2 and TRBJ2-5, the complete variable domain reads GAGVSQSPSNKVTEKGKDVELRCDPISGHTALYWYRQSLGQGLEFLIYFQGNSAPDKSGLPSDRFSAERTGGSVSTLTIQRTQQEDSAVYLCASSSPGLVAQYFGPGTRLLVL.

For this clone: This specimen includes other DNA sequences encoding the same CDR3. This chain links TRBV18 with TRBJ1-2; no clear D. The CDR3 has 13 amino acids. Trimming took 3 bases from V and 8 from J, leaving 13 bases between them. CDR1 is KGHSH and CDR2 is LQKENI in the germline V gene. CDR3 coding DNA: TGTGCCAGCTCACCGGGGAGGGAAGGAGGCTACACCTTC. Encoded protein: CASSPGREGGYTF.

This chain joins TRBV28 and TRBJ1-1; TRBD1 aligns across 7 bases. Per germline, CDR1 MDHEN and CDR2 SYDVKM. V lost 6 bases to trimming and J lost 5 bases; unmatched junction nucleotides: 9. The CDR3 runs 14 residues. CDR3 nucleotide sequence: TGTGCCAGCAGGGTCACAGGGGTGAGAACTGAAGCTTTCTTT. It translates to CASRVTGVRTEAFF.

This clone was seen just once. The chain carries TRBV6-5 and TRBJ1-3; unclear D gene. The V gene lost 7 bases and the J gene lost 4 bases, with 14 bases spanning the gap. The CDR3 length is 14 residues. Germline-derived CDR1 and CDR2 are MNHEY and SVGAGI. CDR3 sequence reads: CASTQPGSGNTIYF. CDR3 nucleotides: TGTGCCAGCACTCAGCCGGGGTCGGGAAACACCATATATTTT.

The chain carries TRBV10-1 and TRBJ1-1; D may be TRBD1 (6 bases). The V gene lost 9 bases and the J gene lost 1 base, with 12 bases spanning the gap. Per the germline V gene, CDR1 is WNHNN and CDR2 is SYGVQD (reference sequence). The CDR3 extends over 13 amino acids. The CDR3 spells CARRVTGNTEAFF. In nucleotides, the CDR3 is TGCGCCAGGAGGGTGACAGGGAACACTGAAGCTTTCTTT.

With regard to this clone: A much bigger clone sits one base away, suggesting this may be a read error. The identical CDR3 is also encoded by other nucleotide sequences in the sample. CDR3 amino acids: CASSPDSNTEAFF. DNA for the CDR3: TGTGCCAGCTCACCAGACAGCAACACTGAAGCTTTCTTT. The J gene is TRBJ1-1, the V gene TRBV18; TRBD1 might be the D (5 bases). Trimming took 2 bases from V and 2 from J, leaving 6 bases between them. The CDR3 spans 13 residues. From germline, CDR1 is KGHSH and CDR2 LQKENI.

V is TRBV28 and J is TRBJ2-5; D uncertain. Germline V gene lookup returns CDR1 MDHEN and CDR2 SYDVKM. V was trimmed by 8 bases and J by 1 base, leaving 11 bases between them. The CDR3 runs to 13 residues. The CDR3 protein is CASLRPFQETQYF. As DNA, the CDR3 is TGTGCCAGCCTGAGGCCCTTCCAAGAGACCCAGTACTTC.

The chain employs TRBV5-1 and TRBJ2-7, with D uncertain. From germline, CDR1 is SGHRS and CDR2 YFSETQ. The V end lost 0 bases, the J end lost 2 bases, and 9 bases lay between the germline ends. The CDR3 loop spans 14 amino acids. The CDR3 DNA reads TGCGCCAGCAGCTTGGAGGGTTGGGCCTACGAGCAGTACTTC. Its protein product is CASSLEGWAYEQYF.

The V and J genes are TRBV5-1 and TRBJ2-1; 13 bases map to TRBD2. Trimming removed 4 bases from V and 7 bases from J; junction bases left unmatched: 8. The germline V gene has CDR1 SGHRS and CDR2 YFSETQ. The CDR3 sequence is 16 residues long. The CDR3 spells CASSAELAGGLNEQFF. As DNA, the CDR3 is TGCGCCAGCAGCGCCGAACTAGCGGGGGGGCTGAATGAGCAGTTCTTC.

V gene TRBV7-9 combines with J gene TRBJ2-6; 7 bases agree with TRBD2. V lost 6 bases and J lost 0; bases outside the gene matches: 8. Germline V CDR1 and CDR2: SEHNR, FQNEAQ (reference sequence). The CDR3 spans 17 residues. CDR3: CASSLGEGYSGANVLTF. The CDR3 region has the DNA TGTGCCAGCAGTTTGGGGGAGGGGTACTCTGGGGCCAACGTCCTGACTTTC. Combining the CDR3 with reference TRBV7-9 and TRBJ2-6 gives the whole variable domain DTGVSQNPRHKITKRGQNVTFRCDPISEHNRLYWYRQTLGQGPEFLTYFQNEAQLEKSRLLSDRFSAERPKGSFSTLEIQRTEQGDSAMYLCASSLGEGYSGANVLTFGAGSRLTVL.

This clone has a handful of counts. The chain combines TRBV11-3 with TRBJ1-1; 7 nucleotides line up with TRBD1. V shed 5 bases and J 1 base; nucleotides not matched to a gene: 1. Germline V gene lookup returns CDR1 SGHNT and CDR2 YENEEA. CDR3 length: 13 amino acids. CDR3 loop: CASSRTGNTEAFF. Written as DNA, the CDR3 is TGTGCCAGCAGCCGGACAGGGAACACTGAAGCTTTCTTT.

J is TRBJ2-3 and V is TRBV2; 8 positions match TRBD1. J gave up 0 bases and V 6 bases, and 8 bases lay outside the gene matches. The CDR3 has 16 amino acids. CDR1 and CDR2 from the germline V gene are SNHLY and FYNNEI. The CDR3 DNA sequence: TGTGCCAGCAGCTATACAGGGGGACTTAGCACAGATACGCAGTATTTT. Its protein product is CASSYTGGLSTDTQYF.

This clone was seen only once. J is TRBJ1-2 and V is TRBV6-5; 9 bases fit TRBD1. Germline assignment: CDR1 MNHEY and CDR2 SVGAGI. The length of the CDR3 is 15 residues. The trim removed 5 bases at V and 8 bases at J, leaving 12 bases unmatched. CDR3 protein: CASSPRTGAREGYTF. The DNA for the CDR3 is TGTGCCAGCAGTCCTCGGACAGGGGCGCGGGAAGGCTACACCTTC.

The rearrangement uses TRBV6-5 and TRBJ2-7; no definite D call. The length of the CDR3 is 16 residues. Germline V gene sequence: CDR1 MNHEY, CDR2 SVGAGI. With 3 bases removed from V and 5 bases from J, the gap between germline ends came to 20 bases. CDR3 region: CASSYAFSWDSHEQYF. The CDR3 DNA follows: TGTGCCAGCAGTTATGCTTTTAGTTGGGATTCCCACGAGCAGTACTTC.

This clone was picked up a small number of times. Other DNA sequences of this sample code for an identical CDR3. This chain links TRBV28 with TRBJ2-3; D unresolved. Germline V gene sequence: CDR1 MDHEN, CDR2 SYDVKM. CDR3 length equals 12 residues. Trimming pared 4 bases from V and 3 bases from J, leaving 5 bases between. CDR3 sequence reads: CASSSTTDTQYF. In DNA, the CDR3 is TGTGCCAGCAGTTCTACTACAGATACGCAGTATTTT.

The rearrangement joins TRBV21-1 to TRBJ1-6. TRBV21-1 is a pseudogene locus. CDR3 length: 16 residues. The CDR3 DNA reads TGTGCCAGCAGCCACGGGCACAACTCCTATAATTCACCCCTCCACTTT. Its protein is CASSHGHNSYNSPLHF.

V gene TRBV11-2 combines with J gene TRBJ1-1, with unresolved D. The V gene's germline CDR1 is SGHAT and CDR2 FQNNGV. CDR3 length equals 15 residues. Trimming took off 1 base at V and 2 bases at J, with 11 bases between the two ends. CDR3 residues: CASSLVTAANTEAFF. DNA for the CDR3: TGTGCCAGCAGCTTAGTTACGGCAGCCAACACTGAAGCTTTCTTT.

The chain couples TRBV4-1 to TRBJ2-5; D might be TRBD1 (6 bases). CDR1 is MGHRA, CDR2 YSYEKL, per germline. This CDR3 has 13 residues. V lost 1 base to trimming and J lost 4 bases, with 7 bases between them. CDR3: CASSQVQGETQYF. The CDR3 bases are TGCGCCAGCAGCCAAGTACAGGGAGAGACCCAGTACTTC.

As concerns this clone: At the DNA level, this CDR3 is encoded by other sequences in the same sample as well. The V gene is TRBV18, the J gene TRBJ2-7, with 9 bases aligning to TRBD1. CDR3 length: 14 residues. V dropped 6 bases and J dropped 4; count of bases not matched to a gene: 7. CDR1 and CDR2 from the germline V gene are KGHSH and LQKENI. Here the CDR3 DNA reads TGTGCCAGCTCCCTAGGACAGGGGACGTACGAGCAGTACTTC. Its translation is CASSLGQGTYEQYF.

The J gene is TRBJ2-3, the V gene TRBV6-4, with D uncertain. This CDR3 has 14 residues. V was pared by 4 bases and J by 8 bases, with 16 bases between. CDR1 MRHNA and CDR2 SNTAGT come from the germline V gene. The CDR3 reads CASSVAWGSSTQYF. The CDR3 DNA reads TGTGCCAGCAGTGTTGCATGGGGATCCAGTACGCAGTATTTT.

The chain combines TRBV28 with TRBJ2-7, with TRBD1 identical over 10 bases. Losses at the gene ends were 7 bases for V and 3 bases for J; bases not matched to a gene: 6. CDR1 and CDR2 (germline): MDHEN, SYDVKM. The CDR3 is 14 amino acids. CDR3 nucleotide sequence: TGTGCCAGCATCCCCGGGGACAGGGGCTACGAGCAGTACTTC. Its protein is CASIPGDRGYEQYF.

CDR3 residues: CASSSALDSIQETQYF. In DNA, the CDR3 is TGTGCCAGCAGCAGTGCCCTGGACAGTATCCAAGAGACCCAGTACTTC. V and J are TRBV5-4 and TRBJ2-5, with D maybe TRBD1 (6 bases). Trimming cost V 4 bases and J 1 base, with 17 bases left between them. In germline, CDR1 is SGHNT, CDR2 YYREEE (reference sequence). There are 16 residues in the CDR3.

Only one count was recorded for this clone. The V and J genes are TRBV9 and TRBJ1-3, with no clear D. This CDR3 spans 15 amino acids. V was pared by 0 bases and J by 0 bases, with 7 bases between. Germline loops: CDR1 SGDLS, CDR2 YYNGEE. The CDR3 DNA follows: TGTGCCAGCAGCGTAGGAGAAACCTCTGGAAACACCATATATTTT. As protein: CASSVGETSGNTIYF. The variable domain in full, completed from reference TRBV9 and TRBJ1-3, reads DSGVTQTPKHLITATGQRVTLRCSPRSGDLSVYWYQQSLDQGLQFLIQYYNGEERAKGNILERFSAQQFPDLHSELNLSSLELGDSALYFCASSVGETSGNTIYFGEGSWLTVV.

The chain employs TRBV6-1 and TRBJ2-7; D gene unclear. V was clipped by 7 bases and J by 6 bases, with 22 bases between them. The CDR3 has 15 amino acids. Germline CDR1 and CDR2: MNHNS and SASEGT. The CDR3 sequence: CASIMTLGLLGEQYF. CDR3 in DNA: TGTGCCAGCATTATGACCCTGGGGTTGCTTGGCGAGCAGTACTTC.

CDR3 coding DNA: TGTGCCAGCAGCCCGACAGGTGTTGAGCAGTTCTTC. Its protein is CASSPTGVEQFF. This chain links TRBV5-5 with TRBJ2-1, with TRBD1 as a possible D gene (6 bases). Trimming stripped 4 bases from V and 9 bases from J, with 11 bases between. This CDR3 spans 12 amino acids. Germline V gene sequence: CDR1 SGHKS, CDR2 YYEKEE (reference sequence).

The chain uses TRBV5-6 and TRBJ1-5; D not resolved. V lost 2 bases, J lost 2 bases, and 17 bases lay in between. CDR3 size: 17 residues. Per the germline V gene, CDR1 is SGHDT and CDR2 is YYEEEE. This chain's CDR3 is CASSFGVYGNGNQPQHF. The CDR3 DNA is TGTGCCAGCAGCTTCGGGGTATACGGGAACGGCAATCAGCCCCAGCATTTT. The full variable domain, its missing parts supplied by reference TRBV5-6 and TRBJ1-5, is DAGVTQSPTHLIKTRGQQVTLRCSPKSGHDTVSWYQQALGQGPQFIFQYYEEEERQRGNFPDRFSGHQFPNYSSELNVNALLLGDSALYLCASSFGVYGNGNQPQHFGDGTRLSIL.

This sequence joins TRBV6-4 and TRBJ1-1; D uncertain. With 3 bases removed from V and 0 bases from J, the gap between germline ends came to 11 bases. The V gene's germline CDR1 is MRHNA and CDR2 SNTAGT. This CDR3 contains 15 residues. CDR3 nucleotide sequence: TGTGCCAGCAGTGAGGTTAACAGCTTGAACACTGAAGCTTTCTTT. Translation gives CASSEVNSLNTEAFF.

V gene TRBV18 combines with J gene TRBJ2-1, with unresolved D. Trimming removed 10 bases from V and 0 bases from J, with 16 bases in between. Germline V CDR1 and CDR2: KGHSH, LQKENI. The CDR3 is 15 residues long. This CDR3 is CATATDQSSYNEQFF. The CDR3 region has the DNA TGTGCCACCGCAACTGACCAATCCTCCTACAATGAGCAGTTCTTC.

The rearrangement joins TRBV29-1 to TRBJ2-2, with D unclear. CDR3 length: 13 amino acids. Between the trimmed V and J ends, which lost 5 bases and 3 bases, there was a span of 10 bases. Germline values: CDR1 SQVTM, CDR2 ANQGSEA. The CDR3 nucleotides read TGCAGCGTTTCGGTAGGGTACACCGGGGAGCTGTTTTTT. Its protein is CSVSVGYTGELFF.